The present T cell receptor beta chain was sequenced within a study of OX40 agonist ivuxolimab in advanced cancers. Overall study: A mean age of around 63 years, range roughly 20 to 90, was recorded, and over 65% were male.

Sequencing was performed with immunoSEQ multiplex PCR; in TCRdb, only in-frame clones are kept and a portion is missing. The sample lists more than 80,000 clones, around nine tenths occurring once. Blood draws occurred at baseline, cycle 4 day 1, and cycle 7 day 1. The source of this sequence is an adult with an advanced solid tumor such as melanoma, head and neck, liver or kidney cancer. The sample consisted of CD4+ or CD8+ T cells sorted from blood, taken in a trial of the OX40 agonist ivuxolimab.

CDR3 region: CASSFFGTSGRASETQYF. CDR3 nucleotide sequence: TGTGCCAGCAGCTTTTTCGGGACTAGCGGGAGGGCTTCAGAGACCCAGTACTTC. The chain recombines TRBV5-6 with TRBJ2-5; the match to TRBD2 covers 16 bases. This CDR3 region has 18 residues. After removal of 2 bases from V and 4 bases from J, the junction contained 8 bases not matched to a gene. In germline, CDR1 is SGHDT, CDR2 YYEEEE.